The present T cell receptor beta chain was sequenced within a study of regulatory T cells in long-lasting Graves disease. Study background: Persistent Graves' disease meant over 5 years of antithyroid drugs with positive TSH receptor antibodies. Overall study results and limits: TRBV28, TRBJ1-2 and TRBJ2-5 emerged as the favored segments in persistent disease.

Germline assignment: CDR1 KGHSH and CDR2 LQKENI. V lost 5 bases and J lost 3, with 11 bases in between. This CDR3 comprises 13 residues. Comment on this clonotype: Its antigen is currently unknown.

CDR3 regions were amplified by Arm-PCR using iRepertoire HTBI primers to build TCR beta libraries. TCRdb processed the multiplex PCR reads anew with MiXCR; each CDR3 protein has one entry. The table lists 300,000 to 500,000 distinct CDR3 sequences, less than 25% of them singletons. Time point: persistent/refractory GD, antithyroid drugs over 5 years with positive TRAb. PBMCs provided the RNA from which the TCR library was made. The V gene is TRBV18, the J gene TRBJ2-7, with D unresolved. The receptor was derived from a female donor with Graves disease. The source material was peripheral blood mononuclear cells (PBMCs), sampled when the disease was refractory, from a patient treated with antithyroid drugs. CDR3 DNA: TGTGCCAGCTCAAATGGGCAGAACTACGAGCAGTACTTC. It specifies CASSNGQNYEQYF.